The rows below give T cell receptor beta chains drawn from one sample of a study of cytomegalovirus exposure and HLA in healthy donors. Sequencing used immunoSEQ multiplex PCR; TCRdb keeps in-frame clones, though not all of them. In the table there are roughly 140,000 clones, over 70% of which are singletons. The sample consisted of PBMCs. Receptors were obtained from a man aged 30-40 years in good health and CMV-seropositive. The CDR3 runs from the conserved cysteine through the conserved F or W. A D gene is named only where the DNA matches it firmly. Not every row has a clone size; where given, it reads once, few, many or a size class.

clone size	D gene	J gene	V gene	CDR3 DNA	CDR3 protein
-	TRBD1	TRBJ1-1	TRBV18	TGTGCCAGCTCACCAAATAGACAGGGAGGCACTGAAGCTTTCTTT	CASSPNRQGGTEAFF
-	-	TRBJ1-5	TRBV18	TGTGCCAGCTCTGATCCGCGATATAGCAATCAGCCCCAGCATTTT	CASSDPRYSNQPQHF
-	-	TRBJ2-7	TRBV21-1	TGTGCCAGCAGCAAGCGTCGACAGGGATGGGAGCAGTACTTC	CASSKRRQGWEQYF
-	-	TRBJ1-2	TRBV27	TGTGCCAGCAGTTTATCGGCCCAGGTGGCATATGGCTACACCTTC	CASSLSAQVAYGYTF
-	TRBD2	TRBJ2-1	TRBV27	TGTGCCAGCAGCTCCGGGGGGACTAGCGGGAAGGGGTACAATGAGCAGTTCTTC	CASSSGGTSGKGYNEQFF
-	-	TRBJ2-7	TRBV10-3	TGTGCCATCAGCGGAGCGGGCGAGCAGTACTTC	CAISGAGEQYF
-	-	TRBJ2-2	TRBV19	TGTGCCAGTAGTATAAGAGGGACTGCTACCGGGGAGCTGTTTTTT	CASSIRGTATGELFF
-	TRBD1	TRBJ1-6	TRBV27	TGTGCCAGCAGTTTATCGACAGGGGGCGGTAATTCACCCCTCCACTTT	CASSLSTGGGNSPLHF
-	TRBD2	TRBJ2-1	TRBV27	TGTGCCAGCAGTTTAGACGAAGCGGGAAGGTACAATGAGCAGTTCTTC	CASSLDEAGRYNEQFF
-	TRBD2	TRBJ2-3	TRBV4-3	TGCGCCAGCAGCCGAAAAACTAGCGGGGGGGCAGATACGCAGTATTTT	CASSRKTSGGADTQYF
-	TRBD1	TRBJ1-5	TRBV2	TGTGCCAGCAGTTGGGGACAGCCCCGCAATCAGCCCCAGCATTTT	CASSWGQPRNQPQHF
-	-	TRBJ1-2	TRBV6-5	TGTGCCAGCAGGGACACCCGCTATGGCTACACCTTC	CASRDTRYGYTF
-	-	TRBJ2-1	TRBV5-5	TGTGCCAGCAGCTTGGTGCTTGTCGGGGCCAGGGGTGAGCAGTTCTTC	CASSLVLVGARGEQFF
once	TRBD2	TRBJ2-2	TRBV12-5	TGTGCTAGTGGTCCCAGGACTAGCGGGAGCGGGGAGCTGTTTTTT	CASGPRTSGSGELFF
-	-	TRBJ1-5	TRBV6-1	TGTGCCAGCACTCAGGGGAGCAATCAGCCCCAGCATTTT	CASTQGSNQPQHF
-	TRBD1	TRBJ1-6	TRBV7-2	TGTGCCAGCAGCTTAGTCGGGACAGGGGCTTCTTCACCCCTCCACTTT	CASSLVGTGASSPLHF
-	-	TRBJ2-3	TRBV5-8	TGTGCCAGCAGCTTGGGGGTCGCAGGGTACGGTGCAGATACGCAGTATTTT	CASSLGVAGYGADTQYF
once	TRBD2	TRBJ2-1	TRBV14	TGTGCCAGCAGCCAAGACCTGTACGTTAGCGGGAGTACGGATGAGCAGTTCTTC	CASSQDLYVSGSTDEQFF
-	TRBD1	TRBJ2-2	TRBV27	TGTGCCAGCAGTCCCGGGACAGACAACACCGGGGAGCTGTTTTTT	CASSPGTDNTGELFF
-	TRBD2	TRBJ2-2	TRBV19	TGTGCCAGTACGTTCCTAGCGGGAGAGGTAACCGGGGAGCTGTTTTTT	CASTFLAGEVTGELFF
-	-	TRBJ2-7	TRBV7-9	TGTTCCAGCAGCTTAGGGCAGGCGCGCTCCTACGAGCAGTACTTC	CSSSLGQARSYEQYF
-	-	TRBJ2-3	TRBV4-3	TGCGCCAGCAGCCTGGACGGGGTTGCAGATACGCAGTATTTT	CASSLDGVADTQYF
-	-	TRBJ1-5	TRBV27	TGTGCCAGCAGTTTTGACCGGACATCTAATCAGCCCCAGCATTTT	CASSFDRTSNQPQHF
-	TRBD1	TRBJ1-5	TRBV5-5	TGTGCCAGCAGCCCGCGACAGGGAGAGCGCAATCAGCCCCAGCATTTT	CASSPRQGERNQPQHF
few	TRBD1	TRBJ1-6	TRBV19	TGTGCCAGTAGTGGTAGACAGGGGGAATCACCCCTCCACTTT	CASSGRQGESPLHF
few	-	TRBJ2-6	TRBV6-5	TGTGCCAGCCGAGCGGGTGGTTCTGGGGCCAACGTCCTGACTTTC	CASRAGGSGANVLTF
-	-	TRBJ1-2	TRBV19	TGTGCCAGTAATGACAATAACTATGGCTACACCTTC	CASNDNNYGYTF
-	TRBD2	TRBJ2-3	TRBV9	TGTGCCAGCAGCGTAGCAGAACTAGCGGGAGGGCAAGATACGCAGTATTTT	CASSVAELAGGQDTQYF
-	TRBD2	TRBJ2-1	TRBV2	TGTGCCAGCAGTGCCATATCTAGCGGGAGGGCCAATGAGCAGTTCTTC	CASSAISSGRANEQFF
-	-	TRBJ1-3	TRBV10-3	TGTGCCATCAGTGAGAGGACAACTGGAAACACCATATATTTT	CAISERTTGNTIYF
-	-	TRBJ1-5	TRBV28	TGTGCCAGCAGTTGGAGTGGATATAGCAATCAGCCCCAGCATTTT	CASSWSGYSNQPQHF
once	TRBD2	TRBJ2-1	TRBV5-1	TGCGCCAGCAGCTTGGTCGGGACTAGCGGGAGGGCCAATGAGCAGTTCTTC	CASSLVGTSGRANEQFF
-	TRBD2	TRBJ2-1	TRBV28	TGTGCCAGCAGTTCGTTAGGGACTAGCGTCTACAATGAGCAGTTCTTC	CASSSLGTSVYNEQFF
once	-	TRBJ2-7	TRBV6-1	TGTGCCAGCAGACGGGACTCCTATCTCGAGCAGTACTTC	CASRRDSYLEQYF
once	TRBD1	TRBJ2-1	TRBV5-6	TGTGCCAGCAGCTTGTTAATCTCGGCAGGGGGCTACAATGAGCAGTTCTTC	CASSLLISAGGYNEQFF
-	TRBD2	TRBJ2-7	TRBV6-6	TGTGCCAGCAGTTACGTTAGCGGGAGGGCCTCTCTCGAGCAGTACTTC	CASSYVSGRASLEQYF
-	TRBD1	TRBJ1-2	TRBV6-6	TGTGCCAGCGGAGCCGGGACAGGAGGTGGCTACACCTTC	CASGAGTGGGYTF
-	-	TRBJ2-7	TRBV10-3	TGTGCCATCAGTGAGCGGGGATCGGACGAGCAGTACTTC	CAISERGSDEQYF
-	-	TRBJ2-1	TRBV7-9	TGTGCCAGCAGCTCCTCAGCTTCAGGGTACTCCTACAATGAGCAGTTCTTC	CASSSSASGYSYNEQFF
-	TRBD2	TRBJ2-7	TRBV27	TGTGCCAGCCGACTAGCGGGGGCCTACGAGCAGTACTTC	CASRLAGAYEQYF
-	-	TRBJ2-2	TRBV11-3	TGTGCCAGCAGCGCAGGGGGGATGAACACCGGGGAGCTGTTTTTT	CASSAGGMNTGELFF
once	-	TRBJ2-2	TRBV7-2	TGTGCCAGCAGCTTAGACAGGGAGGGCACCGGGGAGCTGTTTTTT	CASSLDREGTGELFF
-	TRBD2	TRBJ2-5	TRBV7-6	TGTGCCAGCAGCTACCGACTAGCGGGGGGGCCCGGGGAGACCCAGTACTTC	CASSYRLAGGPGETQYF
medium-sized	TRBD1	TRBJ1-2	TRBV2	TGTGCCAGCAGTGCTTGGACAGGGGGCCACTATGGCTACACCTTC	CASSAWTGGHYGYTF
-	-	TRBJ1-1	TRBV9	TGTGCCAGCAGCGTAGGTATGGGGCGGCGCCAAGGGAACACTGAAGCTTTCTTT	CASSVGMGRRQGNTEAFF
-	TRBD1	TRBJ1-1	TRBV29-1	TGCAGCGGAGCTGGGACAGTCAACATGAACACTGAAGCTTTCTTT	CSGAGTVNMNTEAFF
-	TRBD1	TRBJ1-2	TRBV7-2	TGTGCCAGCAGCTCCTGGACAGGGGATGGCTACACCTTC	CASSSWTGDGYTF
-	-	TRBJ1-5	TRBV19	TGTGCCAGTAGCCGGGTCGGTGGTTTGCCCCAGCATTTT	CASSRVGGLPQHF
-	-	TRBJ1-1	TRBV5-4	TGTGCCAGCAGCTTATTTAAGAACACTGAAGCTTTCTTT	CASSLFKNTEAFF
-	-	TRBJ1-6	TRBV18	TGTGCCAGCTCACCGGCTCAGGGCGGATATAATTCACCCCTCCACTTT	CASSPAQGGYNSPLHF
-	-	TRBJ1-4	TRBV6-4	TGTGCCAGCAGCGAAACAGGGACGGCTGGAAAACTGTTTTTT	CASSETGTAGKLFF
-	TRBD2	TRBJ2-7	TRBV5-1	TGCGCCAGCAGCTTGGGAGCGGGGGGGACCTACGAGCAGTACTTC	CASSLGAGGTYEQYF
-	-	TRBJ2-7	TRBV7-2	TGTGCCAGCAGCTTGTCCCACTACGAGCAGTACTTC	CASSLSHYEQYF
-	TRBD1	TRBJ2-5	TRBV13	TGTGCCAGCAGCCCGGACAGGGATCAAGAGACCCAGTACTTC	CASSPDRDQETQYF
few	TRBD1	TRBJ2-2	TRBV9	TGTGCCAGCAGCGTAACCAGAGACAGGGGGAACACCGGGGAGCTGTTTTTT	CASSVTRDRGNTGELFF
-	TRBD2	TRBJ2-5	TRBV27	TGTGCCAGCAGTCCCCAGGGAGGGGCGTGGGAGACCCAGTACTTC	CASSPQGGAWETQYF
-	-	TRBJ2-2	TRBV30	TGTGCCTGGAGTAGGGGCTCGAACACCGGGGAGCTGTTTTTT	CAWSRGSNTGELFF